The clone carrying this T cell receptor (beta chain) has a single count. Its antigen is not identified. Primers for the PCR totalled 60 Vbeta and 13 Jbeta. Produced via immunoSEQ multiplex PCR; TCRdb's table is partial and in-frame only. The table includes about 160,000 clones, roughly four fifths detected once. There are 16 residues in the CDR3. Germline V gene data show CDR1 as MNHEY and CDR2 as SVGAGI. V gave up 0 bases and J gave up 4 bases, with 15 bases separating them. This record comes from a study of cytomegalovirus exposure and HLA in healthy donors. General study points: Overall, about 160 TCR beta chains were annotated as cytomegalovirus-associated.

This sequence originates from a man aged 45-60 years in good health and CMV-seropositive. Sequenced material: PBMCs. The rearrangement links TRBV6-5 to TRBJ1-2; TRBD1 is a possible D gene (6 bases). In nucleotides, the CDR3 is TGTGCCAGCAGTTACTCGGGGGGGGCCTTCCCCTATGGCTACACCTTC. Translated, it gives CASSYSGGAFPYGYTF.